This T cell receptor (beta chain) was sequenced in a study of CD8 T cells in Susac syndrome. Trimming at V came to 7 bases and at J to 3 bases, leaving 12 bases not matched to a gene. The CDR3 totals 16 residues. The germline gives CDR1 SGHNT, CDR2 YYREEE (reference sequence). After extraction with the RNeasy kit, roughly 0.45 to 1 ug of the RNA was reverse transcribed using random hexamers. TCRdb reanalysed the immunoSEQ multiplex PCR reads using MiXCR and keeps one entry per CDR3 protein. The sample holds about 120,000 distinct CDR3 sequences, roughly 94% seen once. The sequencing sample was made of CD8+ T cells from PBMCs. This TCR came from a human donor with Susac syndrome. The V gene is TRBV5-4, the J gene TRBJ2-3, with 9 bases aligning to TRBD2. Written as DNA, the CDR3 is TGTGCCAGCGCGCAGAACCTAGCGGGGCAAACAGATACGCAGTATTTT. Its translation is CASAQNLAGQTDTQYF.